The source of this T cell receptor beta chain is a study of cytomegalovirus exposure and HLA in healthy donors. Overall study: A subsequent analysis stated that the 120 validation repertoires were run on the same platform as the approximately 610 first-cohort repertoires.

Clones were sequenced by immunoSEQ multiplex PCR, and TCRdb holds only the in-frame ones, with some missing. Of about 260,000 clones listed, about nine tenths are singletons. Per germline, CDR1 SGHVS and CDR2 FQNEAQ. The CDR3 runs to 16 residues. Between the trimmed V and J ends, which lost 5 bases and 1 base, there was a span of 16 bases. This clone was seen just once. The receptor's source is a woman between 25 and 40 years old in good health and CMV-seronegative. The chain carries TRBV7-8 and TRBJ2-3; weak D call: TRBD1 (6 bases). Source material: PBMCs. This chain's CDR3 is CASSQDSGWGTDTQYF. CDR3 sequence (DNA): TGTGCCAGCAGCCAGGACAGTGGATGGGGCACAGATACGCAGTATTTT.